The present TCR beta chain was sequenced within a study of blood T cell repertoires in COVID-19. Assay: immunoSEQ multiplex PCR; the TCRdb copy retains only in-frame clones and omits some. In the table there are about 120,000 clones, roughly 87% of which are singletons. The CDR3 spans 17 residues. V was trimmed by 0 bases and J by 4 bases, leaving 18 bases between them. Germline loops: CDR1 ENHRY, CDR2 SYGVKD. The source of this sequence is a man at least 80 years old with acute or convalescent COVID-19. This chain uses TRBV10-3 with TRBJ1-1; tentative D call: TRBD1 (6 bases). What was sequenced was peripheral blood. CDR3 coding DNA: TGTGCCATCAGTGAGTCTGCCGGGGGGGCCGCGGGCACTGAAGCTTTCTTT. Translated: CAISESAGGAAGTEAFF.